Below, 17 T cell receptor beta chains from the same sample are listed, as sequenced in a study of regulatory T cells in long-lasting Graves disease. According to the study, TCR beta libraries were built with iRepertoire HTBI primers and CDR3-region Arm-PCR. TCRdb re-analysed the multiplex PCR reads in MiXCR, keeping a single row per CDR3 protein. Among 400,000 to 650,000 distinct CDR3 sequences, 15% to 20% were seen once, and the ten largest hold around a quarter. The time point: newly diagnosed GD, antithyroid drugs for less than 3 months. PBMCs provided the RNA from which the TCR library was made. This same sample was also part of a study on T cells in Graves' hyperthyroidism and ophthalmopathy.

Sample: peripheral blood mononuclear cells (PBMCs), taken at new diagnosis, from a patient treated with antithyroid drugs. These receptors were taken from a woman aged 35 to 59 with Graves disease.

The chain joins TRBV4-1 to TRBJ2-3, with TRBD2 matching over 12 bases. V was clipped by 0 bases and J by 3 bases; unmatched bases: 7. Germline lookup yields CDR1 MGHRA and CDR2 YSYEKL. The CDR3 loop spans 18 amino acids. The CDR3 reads CASSQDQLAGGLTDTQYF. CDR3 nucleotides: TGCGCCAGCAGCCAAGATCAACTAGCGGGGGGATTGACAGATACGCAGTATTTT.

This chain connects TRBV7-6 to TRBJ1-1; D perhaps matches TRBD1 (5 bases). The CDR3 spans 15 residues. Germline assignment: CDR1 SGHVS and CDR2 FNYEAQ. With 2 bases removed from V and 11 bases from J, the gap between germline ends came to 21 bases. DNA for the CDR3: TGTGCCAGCAGCTTAATCAAGGGACTACCTTCCGAGGCTTTCTTT. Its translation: CASSLIKGLPSEAFF.

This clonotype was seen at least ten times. The CDR3 loop reads CASSLGTGTGNTIYF. The CDR3 region has the DNA TGTGCCAGCAGTTTAGGGACAGGGACTGGAAACACCATATATTTT. The chain uses TRBV27 and TRBJ1-3; 9 positions match TRBD1. CDR1 and CDR2 from the germline V gene are MNHEY and SMNVEV (reference sequence). The CDR3 length is 15 residues. After removal of 2 bases from V and 2 bases from J, the junction contained 1 base not matched to a gene.

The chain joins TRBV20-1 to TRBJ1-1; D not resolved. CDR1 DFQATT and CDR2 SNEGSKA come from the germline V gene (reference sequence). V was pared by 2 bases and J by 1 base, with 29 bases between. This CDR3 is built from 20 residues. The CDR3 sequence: CSARPIMRSAQAVGNTEAFF. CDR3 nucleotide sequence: TGCAGTGCTAGACCTATTATGAGGTCGGCGCAGGCGGTGGGGAACACTGAAGCTTTCTTT.

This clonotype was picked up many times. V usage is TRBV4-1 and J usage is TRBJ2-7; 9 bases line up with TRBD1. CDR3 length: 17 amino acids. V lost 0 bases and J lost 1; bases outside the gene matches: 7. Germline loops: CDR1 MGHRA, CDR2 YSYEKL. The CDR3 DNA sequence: TGCGCCAGCAGCCAAGAAAGTTACGGGACAGGGTCCTACGAGCAGTACTTC. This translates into CASSQESYGTGSYEQYF.

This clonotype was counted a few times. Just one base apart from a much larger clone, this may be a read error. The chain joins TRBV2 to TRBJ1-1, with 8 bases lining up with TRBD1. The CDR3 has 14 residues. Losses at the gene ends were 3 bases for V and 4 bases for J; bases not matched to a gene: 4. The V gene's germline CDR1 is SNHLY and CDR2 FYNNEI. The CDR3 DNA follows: TGTGCCAGCAGTGACGCAGGGGGCGGCACTGAAGCTTTCTTT. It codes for CASSDAGGGTEAFF.

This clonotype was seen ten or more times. CDR3 residues: CASSYGLAVSDTQYF. CDR3 bases: TGCGCCAGCAGCTACGGACTAGCGGTCTCAGATACGCAGTATTTT. The chain links TRBV4-1 to TRBJ2-3, with 10 positions matching TRBD2. Trimming cost V 5 bases and J 4 bases; bases outside gene matches: 6. There are 15 residues in the CDR3. Germline lookup yields CDR1 MGHRA and CDR2 YSYEKL.

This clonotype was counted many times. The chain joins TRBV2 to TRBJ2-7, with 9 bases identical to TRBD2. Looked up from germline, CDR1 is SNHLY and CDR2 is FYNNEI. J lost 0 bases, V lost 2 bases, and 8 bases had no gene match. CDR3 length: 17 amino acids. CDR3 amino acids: CASSEFGGGGGSYEQYF. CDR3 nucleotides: TGTGCCAGCAGTGAATTTGGTGGCGGGGGGGGCTCCTACGAGCAGTACTTC. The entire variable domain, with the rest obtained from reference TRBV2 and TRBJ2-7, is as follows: EPEVTQTPSHQVTQMGQEVILRCVPISNHLYFYWYRQILGQKVEFLVSFYNNEISEKSEIFDDQFSVERPDGSNFTLKIRSTKLEDSAMYFCASSEFGGGGGSYEQYFGPGTRLTVT.

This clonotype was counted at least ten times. CDR3 region: CASSLGTSGPQETQYF. The DNA for the CDR3 is TGTGCCAGCAGCTTAGGGACTAGCGGACCTCAAGAGACCCAGTACTTC. The chain employs TRBV7-2 and TRBJ2-5; 10 positions match TRBD2. The V gene end was trimmed by 1 base and the J gene end by 2 bases; junction bases not matched to a gene: 4. The CDR3 spans 16 residues. CDR1 and CDR2 (germline): SGHTA, FQGNSA.

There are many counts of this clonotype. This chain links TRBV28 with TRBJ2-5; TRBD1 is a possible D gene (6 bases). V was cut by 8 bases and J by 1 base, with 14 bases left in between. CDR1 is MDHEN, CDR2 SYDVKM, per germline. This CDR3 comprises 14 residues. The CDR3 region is CASSPGQSQETQYF. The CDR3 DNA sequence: TGTGCCAGCTCACCCGGACAGAGCCAAGAGACCCAGTACTTC.

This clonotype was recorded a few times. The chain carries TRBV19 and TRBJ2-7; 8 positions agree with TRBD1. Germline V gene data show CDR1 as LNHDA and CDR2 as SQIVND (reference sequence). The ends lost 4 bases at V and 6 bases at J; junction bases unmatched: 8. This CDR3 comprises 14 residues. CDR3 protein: CASSTAGQGGEQYF. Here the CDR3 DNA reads TGTGCCAGTAGTACAGCAGGACAGGGAGGCGAGCAGTACTTC.

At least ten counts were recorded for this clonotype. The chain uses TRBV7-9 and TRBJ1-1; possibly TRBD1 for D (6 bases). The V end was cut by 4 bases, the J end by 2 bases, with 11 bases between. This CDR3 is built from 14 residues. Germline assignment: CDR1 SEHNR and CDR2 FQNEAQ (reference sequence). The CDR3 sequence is CASSSRDTNTEAFF. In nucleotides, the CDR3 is TGTGCCAGCAGCTCCCGGGACACAAACACTGAAGCTTTCTTT. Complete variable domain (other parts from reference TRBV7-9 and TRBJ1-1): DTGVSQNPRHKITKRGQNVTFRCDPISEHNRLYWYRQTLGQGPEFLTYFQNEAQLEKSRLLSDRFSAERPKGSFSTLEIQRTEQGDSAMYLCASSSRDTNTEAFFGQGTRLTVV.

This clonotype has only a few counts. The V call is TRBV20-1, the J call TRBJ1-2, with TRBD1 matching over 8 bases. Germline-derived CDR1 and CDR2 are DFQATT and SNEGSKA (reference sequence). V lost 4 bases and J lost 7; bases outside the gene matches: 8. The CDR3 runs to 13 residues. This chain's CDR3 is CSAKGQAKGGYTF. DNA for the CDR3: TGCAGTGCTAAGGGACAGGCCAAGGGTGGCTACACCTTC.

CDR3 loop: CASRSTGAGYGYTF. CDR3 coding DNA: TGTGCCAGCAGAAGCACAGGGGCTGGGTATGGCTACACCTTC. This rearrangement joins TRBV12-3 or TRBV12-4 to TRBJ1-2; 7 bases are shared with TRBD1. With V trimmed by 6 bases and J by 5 bases, 9 bases remained unmatched. The CDR3 runs 14 residues.

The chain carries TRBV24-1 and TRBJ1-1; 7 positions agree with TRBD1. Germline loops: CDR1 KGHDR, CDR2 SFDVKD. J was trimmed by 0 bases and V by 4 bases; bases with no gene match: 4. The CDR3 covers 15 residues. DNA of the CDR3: TGTGCCACCAGTGAGTCCGGGACAGTGAACACTGAAGCTTTCTTT. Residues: CATSESGTVNTEAFF.

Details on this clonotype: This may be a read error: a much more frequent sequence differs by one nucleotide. In nucleotides, the CDR3 is TGTGCCATCAGTTACGAGCGAGGGGTACATGGCTACACCTTC. It codes for CAISYERGVHGYTF. The chain joins TRBV6-5 to TRBJ1-2, with D maybe TRBD1 (5 bases). The CDR3 is 14 residues long. Germline-derived CDR1 and CDR2 are MNHEY and SVGAGI.

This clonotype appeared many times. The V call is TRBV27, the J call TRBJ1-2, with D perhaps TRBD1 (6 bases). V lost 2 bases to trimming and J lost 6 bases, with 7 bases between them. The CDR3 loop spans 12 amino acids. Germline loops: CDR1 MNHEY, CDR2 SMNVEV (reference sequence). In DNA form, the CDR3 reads TGTGCCAGCAGTTTACAGGGGAATGGCTACACCTTC. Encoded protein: CASSLQGNGYTF.